This is a list of T cell receptor beta chains from one sample in a study of blood T cell repertoires in COVID-19. TCRdb's table, derived via immunoSEQ multiplex PCR, lists solely in-frame clones and lacks some. The table shows fewer than 30,000 clones, with around nine tenths occurring only once. Input material: peripheral blood. The receptors originated from a human donor in a cohort sampled during active COVID-19. Each CDR3 is given with its conserved first and last residue. The D gene is left open where the match is weak. Size tells how often a clone was seen (once, few, many) or the class of an expanded clone, and some rows leave it out.

d_call | clone_size | j_call | v_call | cdr3_nt | cdr3_aa
TRBD1 | . | TRBJ2-7 | TRBV4-1 | TGCGCCAGCAGCCAAGGGACAGGGGCCTCCTACGAGCAGTACTTC | CASSQGTGASYEQYF
. | once | TRBJ1-4 | TRBV28 | TGTGCCAGCAGTTTATTTGTCAAGGGGAATGAAAAACTGTTTTTT | CASSLFVKGNEKLFF
. | once | TRBJ2-2 | TRBV6-6 | TGTGCCAGCAGTTACCTCGGAGAGGCCGGGGAGCTGTTTTTT | CASSYLGEAGELFF
. | . | TRBJ2-1 | TRBV3-1/TRBV3-2 | TGTGCCAGCAGCCAGGATTTAGGGAGCTTAACCTACAATGAGCAGTTCTTC | CASSQDLGSLTYNEQFF
TRBD2 | . | TRBJ2-1 | TRBV28 | TGTGCCAGCACCACCGGGGGGTCTAGCTCCTACAATGAGCAGTTCTTC | CASTTGGSSSYNEQFF
TRBD1 | . | TRBJ1-5 | TRBV28 | TGTGCCAGCAGTTTAGTCACAGGGGGCGGCAATCAGCCCCAGCATTTT | CASSLVTGGGNQPQHF
. | . | TRBJ2-7 | TRBV3-1/TRBV3-2 | TGTGCCAGCAGCCAAGATCCGACAGCAACCTACGAGCAGTACTTC | CASSQDPTATYEQYF
. | . | TRBJ2-3 | TRBV19 | TGTGCCAGTAGTAATTTGCTAGCGTTTCCCACAGATACGCAGTATTTT | CASSNLLAFPTDTQYF
. | . | TRBJ1-2 | TRBV28 | TGTGCCAGCAGTTTAGTTGCAGGGTCCGCCGGCTACACCTTC | CASSLVAGSAGYTF
TRBD1 | once | TRBJ1-5 | TRBV19 | TGTGCCAGTACACGCCAGGGGGTTTCCGGCAATCAGCCCCAGCATTTT | CASTRQGVSGNQPQHF
. | . | TRBJ2-7 | TRBV6-5 | TGTGCCGGTTCGGAGAGCTCCTACGAGCAGTACTTC | CAGSESSYEQYF
. | few | TRBJ1-5 | TRBV29-1 | TGCAGCGTTGAATTTGCGGGTAAGGGGGAGCCCCAGCATTTT | CSVEFAGKGEPQHF
. | . | TRBJ1-3 | TRBV4-2 | TGTGCCAGCACGCGAGGGGAGGGAGGTGGAAACACCATATATTTT | CASTRGEGGGNTIYF
. | few | TRBJ2-5 | TRBV19 | TGTGCCAGTAGTCGCCGGCGACTAGAAAAAGAGACCCAGTACTTC | CASSRRRLEKETQYF
. | . | TRBJ1-5 | TRBV7-8 | TGTGCCAGCAGCTTATCAAATCAGAGGCAAAATCAGCCCCAGCATTTT | CASSLSNQRQNQPQHF
. | . | TRBJ2-1 | TRBV5-6 | TGTGCCAGCAGCTCTTTGGGGAGGGGGATCGTCCGAAACAATGAGCAGTTCTTC | CASSSLGRGIVRNNEQFF
. | . | TRBJ1-6 | TRBV6-4 | TGTGCCAGCAAGCCGACAGGTTTAAGCAATTCACCCCTCCACTTT | CASKPTGLSNSPLHF
. | . | TRBJ1-2 | TRBV19 | TGTGCCAGTAGTACTCTGAGGGAGGTGGATGGCTACACCTTC | CASSTLREVDGYTF
. | . | TRBJ1-2 | TRBV3-1/TRBV3-2 | TGTGCCAGCAGCCAAGATAACGGCGGCGGTGGCTACACCTTC | CASSQDNGGGGYTF
TRBD2 | . | TRBJ2-7 | TRBV28 | TGTGCCAGCACATCTAGCGGGAGGGGTGGTCACGAGCAGTACTTC | CASTSSGRGGHEQYF
TRBD1 | . | TRBJ2-7 | TRBV28 | TGTGCCAGCAACCCCCGGGCGGGACAGGGGGCGCAGGGCGAGCAGTACTTC | CASNPRAGQGAQGEQYF
TRBD2 | . | TRBJ2-3 | TRBV28 | TGTGCCAGCAGTTCCCTAGCGGGGGGGCTCTCAGATACGCAGTATTTT | CASSSLAGGLSDTQYF
. | . | TRBJ2-7 | TRBV24-1 | TGTGCCACCAGTGCCGAGGATAAGCAGTACTTC | CATSAEDKQYF
. | . | TRBJ1-6 | TRBV19 | TGTGCCACAGGACCGCCAGGGTATTCACCCCTCCACTTT | CATGPPGYSPLHF
. | . | TRBJ2-1 | TRBV11-1 | TGTGCCAGCAGCTTCGGGAGCTCCTACAATGAGCAGTTCTTC | CASSFGSSYNEQFF
TRBD2 | . | TRBJ2-7 | TRBV28 | TGTGCCAGCAGGCCTGGACTAGCGGGGAGCTCCTACGAGCAGTACTTC | CASRPGLAGSSYEQYF
. | . | TRBJ2-1 | TRBV10-3 | TGTGCCTCCAACCGCGGCATTACCTACAATGAGCAGTTCTTC | CASNRGITYNEQFF
. | . | TRBJ2-5 | TRBV3-1/TRBV3-2 | TGTGCCAGCCGGGCACAGGGAGGGTACCAAGAGACCCAGTACTTC | CASRAQGGYQETQYF
TRBD1 | . | TRBJ2-1 | TRBV11-2 | TGTGCCAGCAGCCCCCGGGACAGGTACAATGAGCAGTTCTTC | CASSPRDRYNEQFF
. | . | TRBJ1-1 | TRBV7-9 | TGTGCCAGCAGCTCCATACCTATCCGGACGGGGACTGAAGCTTTCTTT | CASSSIPIRTGTEAFF
TRBD1 | . | TRBJ1-2 | TRBV6-5 | TGTGCCAGCACCCCGACAGGGTATGGAGGCTACACCTTC | CASTPTGYGGYTF
. | . | TRBJ1-2 | TRBV7-9 | TGTGCCAGCAGCTTAGCCGTCCTAAATTCGGGCTATGGCTACACCTTC | CASSLAVLNSGYGYTF
. | . | TRBJ2-2 | TRBV7-2 | TGTGCCAGCAGCCCCGGGGGTCTAGCTATCGGGGAGCTGTTTTTT | CASSPGGLAIGELFF
. | . | TRBJ1-1 | TRBV6-5 | TGTGCCAGCAGCCTCGAGATGAACACTGAAGCTTTCTTT | CASSLEMNTEAFF
TRBD2 | . | TRBJ2-1 | TRBV29-1 | TGCAGCGTTGCAGGTTTTAGCGGGAGGACCTACAATGAGCAGTTCTTC | CSVAGFSGRTYNEQFF
. | once | TRBJ1-2 | TRBV27 | TGTGCCAGCAGTGACGACAGGTACTATGGCTACACCTTC | CASSDDRYYGYTF
. | once | TRBJ2-5 | TRBV11-3 | TGTGCCAGCAGCCCAGGGCCCCGAGAGACCCAGTACTTC | CASSPGPRETQYF